Listed here is a single TCR beta chain. The CDR3 spans 16 residues. With V trimmed by 0 bases and J by 4 bases, 9 bases remained unmatched. Per the germline V gene, CDR1 is SGHRS and CDR2 is YFSETQ. Profiling relied on immunoSEQ multiplex PCR, and the TCRdb table lists in-frame clones only, not all of them. Found here are over 200,000 clones, about 88% of them singletons; the top ten hold roughly 4%. The data are from a study of blood T cell repertoires in COVID-19. V gene TRBV5-1 combines with J gene TRBJ1-2, with 7 bases lining up with TRBD1. The sequence was collected from a woman in her 30s who had been exposed to COVID-19. The sequencing sample was made of PBMCs or T cells enriched from blood (not recorded which). As DNA, the CDR3 is TGCGCCAGCAGCTTGGAGGAGGGGGCCAGGCCCTATGGCTACACCTTC. Translating it yields CASSLEEGARPYGYTF.